This TCR beta chain was sequenced during a study of blood T cells in healthy people across ages. CDR3 length: 16 amino acids. Trimming took 3 bases from V and 3 from J, leaving 15 bases between them. Next came a second PCR, run for roughly 7 to 12 cycles, which used a sample-barcoded 5' primer along with a J-beta primer mix. TCRdb recomputed calls from the 5' RACE reads with MiXCR, one row per CDR3 protein. The sample records hundreds of thousands of distinct CDR3 sequences, over 45% being singletons. Study conclusions and caveats: More naive CD4+ cells and higher diversity were found in long-lived than in aged donors.

As to this clonotype: The antigen is not known.

The sample consisted of blood. V usage is TRBV12-3 or TRBV12-4 and J usage is TRBJ2-1; tentative D call: TRBD2 (6 bases). The TCR comes from a woman aged 55-70 years in good health. CDR3 nucleotides: TGTGCCAGCAGTTTCGGGAGCAGCGGAGGCTACAATGAGCAGTTCTTC. Amino acid sequence: CASSFGSSGGYNEQFF.